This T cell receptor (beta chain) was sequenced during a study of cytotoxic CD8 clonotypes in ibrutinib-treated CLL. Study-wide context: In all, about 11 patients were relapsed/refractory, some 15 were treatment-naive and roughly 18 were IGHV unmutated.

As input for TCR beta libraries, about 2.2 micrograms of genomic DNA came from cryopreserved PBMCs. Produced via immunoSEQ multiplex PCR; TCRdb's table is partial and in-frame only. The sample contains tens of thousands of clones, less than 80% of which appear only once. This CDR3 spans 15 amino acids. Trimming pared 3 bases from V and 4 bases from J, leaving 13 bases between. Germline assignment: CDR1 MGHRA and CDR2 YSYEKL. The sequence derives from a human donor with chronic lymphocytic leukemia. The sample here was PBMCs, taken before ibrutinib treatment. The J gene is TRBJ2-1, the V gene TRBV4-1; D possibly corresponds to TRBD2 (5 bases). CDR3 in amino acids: CASSQRREAYNEQFF. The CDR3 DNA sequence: TGCGCCAGCAGCCAGAGACGGGAAGCTTACAATGAGCAGTTCTTC.